This is a list of T cell receptor beta chains from one sample in a study of T cells in localized non-small cell lung cancer. Method: immunoSEQ multiplex PCR; TCRdb's copy keeps in-frame clones and lacks some. The sample contains around 24,000 clones, roughly 84% of which appear only once. The material sequenced was PBMCs, taken before any cancer treatment. The receptor source for this set is a man aged 40-75 years with stage II lung adenocarcinoma. Each CDR3 is given with its conserved first and last residue. Each record gives: V gene, J gene, D gene, clone size, CDR3 protein, CDR3 DNA. D genes are given only for firm matches. Rows give clone size only sometimes, using once, few, many, or a class for an expanded clone.

v_gene: TRBV10-3; j_gene: TRBJ1-1; d_gene: .; abundance: .; CDR3aa: CAISESGLRGTEAFF; CDR3nt: TGTGCCATCAGTGAGTCTGGTCTAAGGGGAACTGAAGCTTTCTTT
v_gene: TRBV4-3; j_gene: TRBJ2-7; d_gene: .; abundance: .; CDR3aa: CASSRDPTGSSYEQYF; CDR3nt: TGCGCCAGCAGCCGAGACCCGACGGGATCATCCTACGAGCAGTACTTC
v_gene: TRBV18; j_gene: TRBJ2-5; d_gene: .; abundance: .; CDR3aa: CASSPGGIGKTQYF; CDR3nt: TGTGCCAGCTCACCGGGGGGAATAGGAAAGACCCAGTACTTC
v_gene: TRBV4-2; j_gene: TRBJ1-5; d_gene: .; abundance: .; CDR3aa: CASSDWNQFSNQPQHF; CDR3nt: TGTGCCAGCAGCGACTGGAACCAATTTAGCAATCAGCCCCAGCATTTT
v_gene: TRBV6-5; j_gene: TRBJ1-3; d_gene: .; abundance: .; CDR3aa: CASSYALGGTGNTIYF; CDR3nt: TGTGCCAGCAGTTACGCCCTAGGAGGGACTGGAAACACCATATATTTT
v_gene: TRBV25-1; j_gene: TRBJ1-3; d_gene: .; abundance: .; CDR3aa: CASSGDVGGSSGNTIYF; CDR3nt: TGTGCCAGCAGTGGCGACGTCGGCGGGAGCTCTGGAAACACCATATATTTT
v_gene: TRBV6-4; j_gene: TRBJ2-1; d_gene: .; abundance: .; CDR3aa: CASSDSPARSYNEQFF; CDR3nt: TGTGCCAGCAGTGACTCTCCAGCCCGATCCTACAATGAGCAGTTCTTC
v_gene: TRBV23-1; j_gene: TRBJ2-5; d_gene: .; abundance: .; CDR3aa: CASSQSKDQGLGEQYF; CDR3nt: TGCGCCAGCAGTCAATCAAAGGACCAGGGTTTGGGTGAGCAGTACTTC
v_gene: TRBV6-6; j_gene: TRBJ1-4; d_gene: TRBD1; abundance: .; CDR3aa: CASSPRQGLTVF; CDR3nt: TGTGCCAGCAGCCCCAGACAGGGATTAACTGTTTTT
v_gene: TRBV15; j_gene: TRBJ2-2; d_gene: TRBD2; abundance: .; CDR3aa: CATSRPGGTGELFF; CDR3nt: TGTGCCACCAGCAGACCCGGGGGGACCGGGGAGCTGTTTTTT
v_gene: TRBV19; j_gene: TRBJ1-5; d_gene: .; abundance: once; CDR3aa: CASSIGGERQPQHF; CDR3nt: TGTGCCAGTAGTATCGGGGGAGAGCGACAGCCCCAGCATTTT
v_gene: TRBV7-3; j_gene: TRBJ2-7; d_gene: TRBD1; abundance: .; CDR3aa: CASSLLAQGFDEQYF; CDR3nt: TGTGCCAGCAGCTTACTAGCACAGGGGTTCGACGAGCAGTACTTC
v_gene: TRBV6-6; j_gene: TRBJ2-1; d_gene: .; abundance: once; CDR3aa: CASSYEYTVQFF; CDR3nt: TGTGCCAGCAGTTACGAGTATACAGTCCAGTTCTTC
v_gene: TRBV11-3; j_gene: TRBJ2-5; d_gene: TRBD1; abundance: .; CDR3aa: CASSLDLATGGQETQYF; CDR3nt: TGTGCCAGCAGCTTAGATCTCGCGACAGGGGGCCAAGAGACCCAGTACTTC
v_gene: TRBV27; j_gene: TRBJ2-3; d_gene: .; abundance: once; CDR3aa: CASSLTRQSTDTQYF; CDR3nt: TGTGCCAGCAGTTTAACTAGACAGAGCACAGATACGCAGTATTTT
v_gene: TRBV29-1; j_gene: TRBJ1-1; d_gene: .; abundance: .; CDR3aa: CSVWDPNTEAFF; CDR3nt: TGCAGCGTATGGGACCCGAACACTGAAGCTTTCTTT
v_gene: TRBV7-9; j_gene: TRBJ2-5; d_gene: .; abundance: .; CDR3aa: CASSLLGETQYF; CDR3nt: TGTGCCAGCAGCTTATTGGGAGAGACCCAGTACTTC
v_gene: TRBV21-1; j_gene: TRBJ1-5; d_gene: .; abundance: .; CDR3aa: CASSKANWTGPVTYQPQHF; CDR3nt: TGTGCCAGCAGCAAAGCGAACTGGACAGGACCGGTTACCTATCAGCCCCAGCATTTT
v_gene: TRBV5-5; j_gene: TRBJ1-2; d_gene: .; abundance: .; CDR3aa: CASSLATGQLIYGYTF; CDR3nt: TGTGCCAGCAGCTTGGCGACAGGACAGCTGATCTATGGCTACACCTTC
v_gene: TRBV4-2; j_gene: TRBJ2-5; d_gene: .; abundance: .; CDR3aa: CASSQQTGYQETQYF; CDR3nt: TGTGCCAGCAGCCAACAGACCGGGTACCAAGAGACCCAGTACTTC
v_gene: TRBV15; j_gene: TRBJ2-3; d_gene: TRBD1; abundance: .; CDR3aa: CATSRDRATQYF; CDR3nt: TGTGCCACCAGCAGGGACAGGGCGACGCAGTATTTT
v_gene: TRBV6-1; j_gene: TRBJ2-5; d_gene: .; abundance: .; CDR3aa: CASSTQPQETQYF; CDR3nt: TGTGCCAGCAGTACACAGCCTCAAGAGACCCAGTACTTC
v_gene: TRBV27; j_gene: TRBJ2-7; d_gene: .; abundance: .; CDR3aa: CASSPLQGSSYEQYF; CDR3nt: TGTGCCAGCAGCCCATTGCAGGGGAGCTCCTACGAGCAGTACTTC
v_gene: TRBV18; j_gene: TRBJ1-1; d_gene: .; abundance: .; CDR3aa: CASSPVMDLEAFF; CDR3nt: TGTGCCAGCTCACCAGTAATGGATTTGGAGGCTTTCTTT
v_gene: TRBV27; j_gene: TRBJ2-3; d_gene: TRBD2; abundance: .; CDR3aa: CASTRGGLAGPNTQYF; CDR3nt: TGTGCCAGCACCCGAGGGGGACTAGCGGGACCCAATACGCAGTATTTT
v_gene: TRBV5-1; j_gene: TRBJ2-7; d_gene: .; abundance: once; CDR3aa: CASSFNSGSSHEQYF; CDR3nt: TGCGCCAGCAGCTTTAATAGCGGCAGTTCCCACGAGCAGTACTTC
v_gene: TRBV12-5; j_gene: TRBJ1-1; d_gene: TRBD1; abundance: .; CDR3aa: CASGLGQGLGNTEAFF; CDR3nt: TGTGCTAGTGGTTTGGGACAGGGTCTCGGGAACACTGAAGCTTTCTTT
v_gene: TRBV7-6; j_gene: TRBJ2-7; d_gene: TRBD2; abundance: .; CDR3aa: CASSPGTSGSYEQYF; CDR3nt: TGTGCCAGCAGCCCCGGGACTAGCGGGTCCTACGAGCAGTACTTC
v_gene: TRBV6-6; j_gene: TRBJ1-6; d_gene: TRBD1; abundance: .; CDR3aa: CASRGQGQGKVSPLHF; CDR3nt: TGTGCCAGCAGAGGACAGGGACAGGGAAAGGTATCACCCCTCCACTTT
v_gene: TRBV5-8; j_gene: TRBJ1-3; d_gene: TRBD1; abundance: few; CDR3aa: CASIRDRGRVSAGNTIYF; CDR3nt: TGTGCCAGCATCAGGGACAGGGGGCGAGTGTCGGCGGGAAACACCATATATTTT
v_gene: TRBV19; j_gene: TRBJ1-4; d_gene: .; abundance: .; CDR3aa: CASSIVEKLFF; CDR3nt: TGTGCCAGTAGTATAGTCGAAAAACTGTTTTTT
v_gene: TRBV6-5; j_gene: TRBJ2-7; d_gene: .; abundance: .; CDR3aa: CASSFLGSEYEQYF; CDR3nt: TGTGCCAGCAGTTTCTTAGGGAGTGAATACGAGCAGTACTTC
v_gene: TRBV2; j_gene: TRBJ2-2; d_gene: .; abundance: few; CDR3aa: CASNGVGRNTGELFF; CDR3nt: TGTGCCAGCAACGGGGTCGGAAGGAACACCGGGGAGCTGTTTTTT
v_gene: TRBV30; j_gene: TRBJ2-2; d_gene: .; abundance: .; CDR3aa: CAWSVQLSNTGELFF; CDR3nt: TGTGCCTGGAGTGTACAACTATCGAACACCGGGGAGCTGTTTTTT
v_gene: TRBV7-8; j_gene: TRBJ1-1; d_gene: TRBD1; abundance: .; CDR3aa: CASSRGRDRGSEAFF; CDR3nt: TGTGCCAGCAGCCGAGGCCGGGACAGGGGATCTGAAGCTTTCTTT
v_gene: TRBV6-6; j_gene: TRBJ2-2; d_gene: .; abundance: .; CDR3aa: CASSYQGPNTGELFF; CDR3nt: TGTGCCAGCAGTTACCAGGGACCGAACACCGGGGAGCTGTTTTTT
v_gene: TRBV28; j_gene: TRBJ1-1; d_gene: .; abundance: .; CDR3aa: CASSPLGGRNTEAFF; CDR3nt: TGTGCCAGCAGTCCCCTGGGGGGGAGGAACACTGAAGCTTTCTTT